This T cell receptor beta chain was profiled in a study of T cells in localized non-small cell lung cancer. Germline CDR1 reads SGHNT; CDR2 reads YENEEA. This CDR3 contains 15 residues. After removal of 1 base from V and 9 bases from J, the junction contained 4 bases not matched to a gene. The data were produced by immunoSEQ multiplex PCR, yet TCRdb's version contains in-frame clones alone and is incomplete. Here the sample spans approximately 30,000 clones, almost 90% being singletons. The chain uses TRBV11-3 and TRBJ2-4; 12 bases are a match to TRBD2. This receptor was taken from a woman aged 35-70 years with stage I lung adenocarcinoma. This material consisted of peripheral blood, taken before any cancer treatment. CDR3 region: CASSLGLAGDPIQYF. The CDR3 DNA reads TGTGCCAGCAGCTTAGGACTAGCGGGGGATCCCATTCAGTACTTC.